A single sample gave rise to the 18 T cell receptor beta chains below, sequenced in a study of early T cells in non-severe SARS-CoV-2 infection. TCRdb ran MiXCR on the 5' RACE reads and lists one entry per CDR3 protein. The table records roughly 81,000 distinct CDR3 sequences, about 6.5% of them present only once. The specimen was whole blood. The receptors come from an adult who was a healthcare worker with PCR-confirmed SARS-CoV-2 infection or an uninfected control (not recorded which).

There are many counts of this clonotype. The chain has TRBV27 and TRBJ1-1; D unclear. The ends were cut back, 1 base at V and 7 bases at J, with 10 bases in the middle. Germline V gives CDR1 MNHEY, CDR2 SMNVEV (reference sequence). The CDR3 is 13 residues long. The CDR3 DNA follows: TGTGCCAGCAGTTTATATTCGGGTTTTGAAGCTTTCTTT. Its translation: CASSLYSGFEAFF.

This clonotype was seen a handful of times. V usage is TRBV3-1 and J usage is TRBJ2-7; D gene uncertain. V was cut by 1 base and J by 6 bases, with 13 bases left in between. This CDR3 is 14 amino acids long. The germline V gene encodes CDR1 LGHDT and CDR2 YNNKEL (reference sequence). The CDR3 region has the DNA TGTGCCAGCAGCCAAGGACCGGTAATGGGCGAGCAGTACTTC. It specifies CASSQGPVMGEQYF.

This clonotype occurred a few times. V gene TRBV18 combines with J gene TRBJ2-3; TRBD2 matches 7 bases. This CDR3 region has 14 residues. V was pared by 5 bases and J by 1 base, with 3 bases of the junction left unmatched. Germline CDR1 reads KGHSH; CDR2 reads LQKENI. CDR3 amino acids: CASSSTSGTDTQYF. Here the CDR3 DNA reads TGTGCCAGCTCATCTACTAGCGGCACAGATACGCAGTATTTT. The full variable domain, in which reference TRBV18 and TRBJ2-3 provide the parts outside the CDR3, is NAGVMQNPRHLVRRRGQEARLRCSPMKGHSHVYWYRQLPEEGLKFMVYLQKENIIDESGMPKERFSAEFPKEGPSILRIQQVVRGDSAAYFCASSSTSGTDTQYFGPGTRLTVL.

This clonotype was seen many times. The gene calls are TRBV28 and TRBJ1-5; 10 bases align to TRBD1. V trimming: 2 bases; J trimming: 6 bases; junction bases outside the gene matches: 7. This CDR3 is built from 16 residues. Germline CDR1 and CDR2: MDHEN and SYDVKM. The DNA for the CDR3 is TGTGCCAGCAGTTTAACCGGGACAGGGGTTGGTCAGCCCCAGCATTTT. It translates to CASSLTGTGVGQPQHF.

Of note for this clonotype: This clone may be a read error of a much larger clone one base away. This sequence joins TRBV2 and TRBJ2-7, with 7 bases aligning to TRBD1. The CDR3 is 12 amino acids. Per the germline V gene, CDR1 is SNHLY and CDR2 is FYNNEI. V dropped 7 bases and J dropped 5; count of bases not matched to a gene: 5. The chain's CDR3 is CASNKGADEQYF. As DNA, the CDR3 is TGTGCCAGCAATAAGGGGGCGGACGAGCAGTACTTC.

This clonotype was seen ten or more times. The rearrangement uses TRBV7-9 and TRBJ1-2, with D possibly matching TRBD1 (5 bases). Germline CDR1 is SEHNR and CDR2 is FQNEAQ (reference sequence). Trimming removed 6 bases at V and 8 bases at J, with 19 bases between. The CDR3 is 14 residues long. As DNA, the CDR3 is TGTGCCAGCAGTTATGAGCCGGGGCCCGGGGGCTACACCTTC. Translating it yields CASSYEPGPGGYTF.

The rearrangement links TRBV9 to TRBJ2-1, with 8 bases lining up with TRBD2. Germline lookup yields CDR1 SGDLS and CDR2 YYNGEE. CDR3 size: 15 residues. The J segment lost 0 bases and the V segment lost 3 bases, leaving 2 bases of the junction unmatched. The CDR3 is CASSASGSSYNEQFF. CDR3 sequence (DNA): TGTGCCAGCAGCGCGAGCGGGAGCTCCTACAATGAGCAGTTCTTC. Supplemented by reference TRBV9 and TRBJ2-1, the full variable domain reads DSGVTQTPKHLITATGQRVTLRCSPRSGDLSVYWYQQSLDQGLQFLIQYYNGEERAKGNILERFSAQQFPDLHSELNLSSLELGDSALYFCASSASGSSYNEQFFGPGTRLTVL.

This clonotype was counted many times. CDR3 residues: CASSQDLPLVASGRILAKNIQYF. The CDR3 DNA sequence: TGCGCCAGCAGCCAAGATCTCCCCCTCGTGGCCAGCGGGAGGATTTTAGCCAAAAACATTCAGTACTTC. The chain recombines TRBV4-3 with TRBJ2-4; 9 bases line up with TRBD2. Germline assignment: CDR1 LGHNA and CDR2 YSLEER. This CDR3 has 23 amino acids. V lost 0 bases and J lost 0; bases outside the gene matches: 21.

This clonotype was detected ten times or more. The chain uses TRBV7-2 and TRBJ2-7, with unresolved D. Trimming took off 1 base at V and 7 bases at J, with 8 bases between the two ends. Germline CDR1 and CDR2: SGHTA and FQGNSA. This CDR3 comprises 12 residues. The CDR3 sequence: CASSLELREQYF. CDR3 sequence (DNA): TGTGCCAGCAGCTTAGAACTAAGGGAGCAGTACTTC.

This clonotype turned up a few times. The chain employs TRBV6-2 or TRBV6-3 and TRBJ1-5; TRBD1 aligns across 11 bases. The CDR3 extends over 16 amino acids. V shed 2 bases and J 7 bases; nucleotides not matched to a gene: 7. Looked up from germline, CDR1 is MNHEY and CDR2 is SVGEGT. CDR3 amino acids: CASSYKGQGALQPQHF. The CDR3 region has the DNA TGTGCCAGCAGTTACAAAGGACAGGGGGCATTACAGCCCCAGCATTTT.

This sequence joins TRBV12-3 or TRBV12-4 and TRBJ2-1, with TRBD2 matching over 10 bases. This CDR3 has 16 amino acids. J lost 9 bases, V lost 6 bases, and 14 bases had no gene match. CDR3 in amino acids: CASRRASGSGAGEQFF. The CDR3 DNA is TGTGCCAGCAGACGGGCTAGCGGGAGTGGTGCAGGTGAGCAGTTCTTC.

The chain combines TRBV7-8 with TRBJ2-7; D is tentatively TRBD1 or TRBD2 (5 bases each). The ends were cut back, 5 bases at V and 0 bases at J, with 14 bases in the middle. Looked up from germline, CDR1 is SGHVS and CDR2 is FQNEAQ. The CDR3 extends over 15 amino acids. The CDR3 region has the DNA TGTGCCAGCAGCATAGGGACGGTGAGCTCCTACGAGCAGTACTTC. Residues: CASSIGTVSSYEQYF.

The chain recombines TRBV20-1 with TRBJ2-2, with D perhaps assigned TRBD1 or TRBD2 (5 bases each). V was pared by 5 bases and J by 7 bases, with 23 bases between. Germline CDR1 reads DFQATT; CDR2 reads SNEGSKA (reference sequence). The CDR3 runs to 16 residues. The CDR3 nucleotides are TGCAGTGCTTCGGGGCGACGAGGACTGACGAGCGGGGAGCTGTTTTTT. Amino acid sequence: CSASGRRGLTSGELFF.

This clonotype turned up a few times. V is TRBV5-1 and J is TRBJ2-7, with D perhaps matching TRBD1 or TRBD2 (5 bases each). The CDR3 runs 15 residues. The V gene lost 3 bases and the J gene lost 0 bases, with 13 bases spanning the gap. Germline V gene sequence: CDR1 SGHRS, CDR2 YFSETQ. CDR3 loop: CASSWGRPDSYEQYF. The CDR3 region has the DNA TGCGCCAGCAGCTGGGGACGGCCGGACTCCTACGAGCAGTACTTC.

A few counts support this clonotype. The rearrangement joins TRBV11-2 to TRBJ2-7; no clear D. This CDR3 comprises 14 residues. The V end lost 2 bases, the J end lost 5 bases, and 13 bases lay between the germline ends. Germline CDR1 SGHAT, CDR2 FQNNGV. The CDR3 region has the DNA TGTGCCAGCAGCTTATATGCTGGGCTCCACGAGCAGTACTTC. Amino acids: CASSLYAGLHEQYF.

This clonotype has ten or more counts. This sequence joins TRBV10-3 and TRBJ2-7; D might be TRBD1 (5 bases). Germline V CDR1 and CDR2: ENHRY, SYGVKD. This CDR3 contains 15 residues. V lost 4 bases, J lost 2 bases, and 15 bases lay in between. CDR3 in DNA: TGTGCCATCAGTGTCTTCAGGGTAGGGACCTACGAGCAGTACTTC. Translated: CAISVFRVGTYEQYF.

This clonotype has ten or more counts. The chain uses TRBV10-3 and TRBJ2-2, with 11 positions matching TRBD1. The germline V gene encodes CDR1 ENHRY and CDR2 SYGVKD. The CDR3 totals 14 residues. V lost 7 bases and J lost 6; bases outside the gene matches: 4. The CDR3 region is CAIKGTGGSGELFF. DNA for the CDR3: TGTGCCATCAAGGGGACAGGGGGATCCGGGGAGCTGTTTTTT.

This clonotype was recorded at least ten times. V gene TRBV18 combines with J gene TRBJ1-1; TRBD1 aligns across 7 bases. The CDR3 consists of 16 residues. Germline V gene sequence: CDR1 KGHSH, CDR2 LQKENI. V lost 6 bases, J lost 1 base, and 11 bases stayed unmatched. CDR3 protein: CASSGLQGGSNTEAFF. The CDR3 nucleotides read TGTGCCAGCTCGGGTCTTCAGGGGGGATCGAACACTGAAGCTTTCTTT.